These 5 T cell receptor beta chains originate from one sample sequenced in a study of response to subunit inactivated influenza vaccine. TCRdb reanalysed the RT-PCR reads using MiXCR and keeps one entry per CDR3 protein. The table has about 610,000 distinct CDR3 sequences, 11% to 15% seen once. Sequenced material: PBMCs from blood, taken 12 days after vaccination. The receptor set was obtained from a man aged 45-65 years who received an inactivated influenza vaccine.

In its sample, this clonotype was seen many times. The chain links TRBV7-2 to TRBJ2-7; 9 bases align to TRBD1. CDR1 is SGHTA and CDR2 is FQGNSA in the germline V gene. V was pared by 4 bases and J by 4 bases, with 5 bases of the junction left unmatched. There are 14 residues in the CDR3. For the CDR3, the DNA is TGTGCCAGCAGCTCGGGGACAGGGTATTACGAGCAGTACTTC. Its protein is CASSSGTGYYEQYF.

This clonotype turned up a few times. The rearrangement uses TRBV7-2 and TRBJ1-4; the D is unclear. V lost 0 bases and J lost 8, with 7 bases in between. The CDR3 covers 13 residues. CDR1 and CDR2 (germline): SGHTA, FQGNSA. The CDR3 protein is CASSLASTEKLFF. Here the CDR3 DNA reads TGTGCCAGCAGCTTAGCAAGCACAGAAAAACTGTTTTTT.

This clonotype was counted many times. This rearrangement joins TRBV12-3 or TRBV12-4 to TRBJ2-7; D may be TRBD1 or TRBD2 (5 bases each). Trimming cost V 5 bases and J 0 bases, with 11 bases left between them. The CDR3 runs to 14 residues. This CDR3 reads CASSTGAYSYEQYF. CDR3 sequence (DNA): TGTGCCAGCAGTACCGGGGCCTACTCCTACGAGCAGTACTTC.

The rearrangement links TRBV7-2 to TRBJ2-2, with 8 bases that match TRBD2. V lost 0 bases, J lost 4 bases, and 7 bases stayed unmatched. Germline V CDR1 and CDR2: SGHTA, FQGNSA. The CDR3 is 17 amino acids. The CDR3 reads CASSLAYIGGGTGELFF. The CDR3 nucleotides are TGTGCCAGCAGCTTAGCGTATATCGGGGGGGGCACCGGGGAGCTGTTTTTT.

The gene calls are TRBV6-1 and TRBJ2-4; 8 bases agree with TRBD1. Germline-derived CDR1 and CDR2 are MNHNS and SASEGT. The junction had 6 bases not matched to a gene; V was cut back by 4 bases and J by 4 bases. The CDR3 is 15 amino acids. The CDR3: CASSGWTGLKNIQYF. In DNA, the CDR3 is TGTGCCAGCAGTGGATGGACAGGGTTGAAAAACATTCAGTACTTC.